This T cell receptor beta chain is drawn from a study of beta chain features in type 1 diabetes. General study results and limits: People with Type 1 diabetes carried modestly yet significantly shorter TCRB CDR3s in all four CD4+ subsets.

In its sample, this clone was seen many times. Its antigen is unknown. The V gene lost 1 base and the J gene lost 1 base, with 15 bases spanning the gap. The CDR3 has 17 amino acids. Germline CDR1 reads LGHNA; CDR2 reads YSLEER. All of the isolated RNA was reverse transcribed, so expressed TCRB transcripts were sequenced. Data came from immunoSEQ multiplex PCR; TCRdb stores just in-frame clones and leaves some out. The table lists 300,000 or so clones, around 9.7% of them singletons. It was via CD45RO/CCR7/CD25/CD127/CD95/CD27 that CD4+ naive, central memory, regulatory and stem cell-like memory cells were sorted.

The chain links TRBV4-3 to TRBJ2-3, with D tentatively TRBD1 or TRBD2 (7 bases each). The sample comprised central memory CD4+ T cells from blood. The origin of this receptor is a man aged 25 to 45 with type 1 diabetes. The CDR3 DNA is TGCGCCAGCAGCCAAGCCCCACAGGGGAGGGGCACAGATACGCAGTATTTT. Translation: CASSQAPQGRGTDTQYF.